A selection of T cell receptor beta chains follows, all from one sample in a study of radiotherapy plus CTLA-4 blockade in lung cancer. The data were produced by immunoSEQ multiplex PCR, yet TCRdb's version contains in-frame clones alone and is incomplete. The table shows around 45,000 clones, with 55% to 80% occurring only once. The specimen comprised peripheral blood, sampled from a patient treated with radiotherapy plus ipilimumab. The receptors derive from a human donor with non-small cell lung cancer who had a partial response to radiotherapy plus ipilimumab. CDR3s include the opening cysteine and the closing phenylalanine or tryptophan. A D gene is named only where the DNA matches it firmly. Clone size appears in some rows only: once, few, many, or a class for an expanded clone.

clone_size j_call d_call cdr3_length v_call cdr3_aa cdr3_nt
- TRBJ2-3 TRBD2 16 TRBV5-1 CASSQGLAGGADTQYF TGCGCCAGCAGCCAGGGACTAGCGGGGGGTGCAGATACGCAGTATTTT
once TRBJ1-1 TRBD1 14 TRBV4-1 CASSQTGEVGRAFF TGCGCCAGCAGCCAGACAGGGGAGGTCGGTAGGGCTTTCTTT
- TRBJ1-1 - 14 TRBV15 CATSRVSAGTRAFF TGTGCCACCAGCAGAGTTTCGGCAGGGACACGGGCTTTCTTT
once TRBJ1-1 - 17 TRBV19 CASSALLGRGANTEAFF TGTGCCAGTAGTGCATTATTGGGGCGGGGGGCGAACACTGAAGCTTTCTTT
- TRBJ2-5 TRBD2 16 TRBV9 CASSVAITSGAETQYF TGTGCCAGCAGCGTAGCGATCACTAGCGGGGCGGAGACCCAGTACTTC
- TRBJ1-1 - 13 TRBV30 CAWPGPGGTEAFF TGTGCCTGGCCGGGACCCGGAGGGACTGAAGCTTTCTTT
- TRBJ1-5 - 14 TRBV30 CAWSVSGPGQPQHF TGTGCCTGGAGTGTCTCAGGGCCGGGTCAGCCCCAGCATTTT
- TRBJ2-5 TRBD2 14 TRBV9 CASSVSGGIETQYF TGTGCCAGCAGCGTTAGCGGGGGGATTGAGACCCAGTACTTC
- TRBJ1-2 - 11 TRBV2 CASRVRDGYTF TGTGCCAGCAGAGTCCGCGATGGCTACACCTTC
- TRBJ2-1 TRBD2 13 TRBV19 CASRKREYNEQFF TGTGCCAGTAGAAAGCGGGAGTACAATGAGCAGTTCTTC
- TRBJ1-2 TRBD1 14 TRBV7-3 CASSARQGGYGYTF TGTGCCAGCAGCGCCCGACAGGGAGGCTATGGCTACACCTTC
few TRBJ2-1 TRBD2 15 TRBV5-8 CASLWGVSGVAEQFF TGTGCCAGCCTTTGGGGAGTTAGCGGGGTTGCGGAGCAGTTCTTC
- TRBJ2-1 TRBD2 16 TRBV5-4 CASTFLAGGPGNEQFF TGTGCCAGCACCTTTTTAGCGGGAGGGCCGGGCAATGAGCAGTTCTTC
- TRBJ1-1 - 14 TRBV9 CASSSTSMNTEAFF TGTGCCAGCAGCTCGACAAGTATGAACACTGAAGCTTTCTTT